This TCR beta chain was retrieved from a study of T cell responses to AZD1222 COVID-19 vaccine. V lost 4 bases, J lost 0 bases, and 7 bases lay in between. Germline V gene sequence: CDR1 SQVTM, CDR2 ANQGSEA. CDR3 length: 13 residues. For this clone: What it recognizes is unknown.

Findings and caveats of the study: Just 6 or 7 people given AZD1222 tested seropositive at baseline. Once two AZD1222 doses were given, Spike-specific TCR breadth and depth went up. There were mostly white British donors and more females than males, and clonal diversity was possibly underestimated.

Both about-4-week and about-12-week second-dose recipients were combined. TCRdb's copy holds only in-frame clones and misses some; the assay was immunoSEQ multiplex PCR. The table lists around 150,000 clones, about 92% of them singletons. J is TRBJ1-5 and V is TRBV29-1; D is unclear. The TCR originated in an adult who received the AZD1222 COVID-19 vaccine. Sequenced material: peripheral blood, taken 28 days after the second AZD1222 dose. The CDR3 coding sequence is TGCAGCGTTGGGCGGGATAGCAATCAGCCCCAGCATTTT. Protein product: CSVGRDSNQPQHF.